Listed here is a single T cell receptor (beta chain). These data are taken from a study of T-cell memory formation after mild COVID-19. This CDR3 region has 15 residues. Germline lookup yields CDR1 SGHTA and CDR2 FQGNSA. Trimming took 2 bases from V and 5 from J, leaving 10 bases between them. MiXCR was run by TCRdb on the 5' RACE reads, yielding one entry per CDR3 protein. In the table there are more than 45,000 distinct CDR3 sequences, around 9.7% of which are singletons. Sequences were obtained from PBMCs or a T cell subset sorted from them (not recorded which). The receptor was derived from an adult woman who had mild COVID-19 (a few samples of this study predate the infection). Cell type and time point are not known. The chain recombines TRBV7-2 with TRBJ1-6; no firm D call. CDR3 region: CASSLRAGNNSPLHF. The CDR3 coding sequence is TGTGCCAGCAGCTTAAGGGCCGGGAATAATTCACCCCTCCACTTT.